This T cell receptor beta chain was observed in a study of cytomegalovirus exposure and HLA in healthy donors. This PCR relied on a set of 60 Vbeta primers and 13 Jbeta primers. Generated by immunoSEQ multiplex PCR, the TCRdb table keeps only in-frame clones and is missing some. Among about 85,000 clones listed, roughly 80% were seen once. The CDR3 is made up of 16 amino acids. Trimming pared 2 bases from V and 4 bases from J, leaving 19 bases between. Germline values: CDR1 SGDLS, CDR2 YYNGEE. The chain is built from TRBV9 and TRBJ2-7; D gene uncertain. The clonotype was recovered from a boy aged 5-17 years in good health and CMV-seronegative. Sequenced: PBMCs. CDR3 residues: CASSVSSSQRPYEQYF. DNA for the CDR3: TGTGCCAGCAGCGTGTCTTCTTCCCAGCGACCTTACGAGCAGTACTTC.